The 2 T cell receptor beta chains given below trace back to one sample, sequenced in a study of T cell repertoires in cytomegalovirus infection. Via MiXCR, TCRdb re-called the reads, giving one row per CDR3 protein. The table shows around 290,000 distinct CDR3 sequences, with roughly a quarter occurring only once. Sequencing used PBMCs. The receptors come from a human donor in good health (CMV status not recorded). Some clones in this sample may be carry-over from other donors' samples.

This clonotype was observed a few times. The gene calls are TRBV11-2 and TRBJ1-5; 9 bases are shared with TRBD1. The V gene's germline CDR1 is SGHAT and CDR2 FQNNGV. With 4 bases clipped from V and 6 bases from J, the junction kept 4 bases outside the gene matches. This CDR3 contains 14 residues. The CDR3 DNA reads TGTGCCAGCAGCTCTGGACAGGGGCTTCAGCCCCAGCATTTT. Translating gives CASSSGQGLQPQHF.

A remark on this clonotype: At one end, the junction sequence differs from germline, possibly due to a read error. The chain combines TRBV29-1 with TRBJ2-6; a weak D match, TRBD2 (6 bases). The CDR3 sequence is 13 residues long. Germline V CDR1 and CDR2: SQVTM, ANQGSEA. CDR3 DNA: TGCAGCGTCGGGGGTGCTGGGGCCAACGTCCGGACTTTC. It codes for CSVGGAGANVRTF.